The 24 T cell receptor beta chains given below trace back to one sample, sequenced in a study of T cell responses to AZD1222 COVID-19 vaccine. Produced via immunoSEQ multiplex PCR; TCRdb's table is partial and in-frame only. The repertoire consists of 120,000 or so clones, with roughly 90% occurring once and the leading ten covering under 1.2%. Here the sequenced sample was peripheral blood, taken on day 0 of AZD1222 vaccination. Every receptor here comes from an adult in good health.

In DNA, the CDR3 is TGTGCCAGCAGCTTTGGATGGGGAGATGGCTACACCTTC. Its protein product is CASSFGWGDGYTF. The chain uses TRBV5-5 and TRBJ1-2; D is uncertain. The V gene lost 2 bases and the J gene lost 6 bases, with 11 bases spanning the gap. This CDR3 is 13 amino acids long. The germline gives CDR1 SGHKS, CDR2 YYEKEE (reference sequence). Full variable domain (rest looked up from reference TRBV5-5 and TRBJ1-2): DAGVTQSPTHLIKTRGQQVTLRCSPISGHKSVSWYQQVLGQGPQFIFQYYEKEERGRGNFPDRFSARQFPNYSSELNVNALLLGDSALYLCASSFGWGDGYTFGSGTRLTVV.

This chain uses TRBV9 with TRBJ2-4; possibly TRBD2 for D (5 bases). Trimming pared 2 bases from V and 8 bases from J, leaving 11 bases between. The CDR3 runs 13 residues. The V gene's germline CDR1 is SGDLS and CDR2 YYNGEE. The DNA of the CDR3 is TGTGCCAGCAGCGTGGCGGCGAGGGACATTCAGTACTTC. Its protein is CASSVAARDIQYF.

The chain combines TRBV5-1 with TRBJ2-7, with D hard to call. The CDR3 loop spans 14 amino acids. The V gene's germline CDR1 is SGHRS and CDR2 YFSETQ. Trimming took off 0 bases at V and 2 bases at J, with 9 bases between the two ends. The CDR3 protein is CASSLARGTYEQYF. For the CDR3, the DNA is TGCGCCAGCAGCTTGGCCCGCGGTACCTACGAGCAGTACTTC.

The chain employs TRBV13 and TRBJ2-7; 13 bases match TRBD2. The CDR3 extends over 15 amino acids. The V and J ends lost 5 bases and 5 bases, in that order; junction bases with no gene match: 6. Germline CDR1 and CDR2: PRHDT and FYEKMQ (reference sequence). The CDR3 sequence is CASSTRLAGGDEQYF. The CDR3 DNA is TGTGCCAGCAGCACCCGACTAGCGGGAGGTGACGAGCAGTACTTC.

The J gene is TRBJ2-3, the V gene TRBV3-1 (or the pseudogene TRBV3-2); 13 bases agree with TRBD2. V dropped 4 bases and J dropped 6; count of bases not matched to a gene: 7. Germline-derived CDR1 and CDR2 are LGHDT and YNNKEL (reference sequence). CDR3 length: 16 residues. The CDR3 loop is CASSRTSGRARDTQYF. The CDR3 DNA reads TGTGCCAGCAGCCGAACTAGCGGGAGGGCCCGGGATACGCAGTATTTT.

V gene TRBV2 combines with J gene TRBJ1-2, with D hard to call. Germline V gene sequence: CDR1 SNHLY, CDR2 FYNNEI. The CDR3 contains 13 residues. Trimming pared 4 bases from V and 2 bases from J, leaving 8 bases between. In DNA, the CDR3 is TGTGCCAGCAGTGGGAGGGCGAACTATGGCTACACCTTC. The encoded protein is CASSGRANYGYTF.

The V call is TRBV10-1, the J call TRBJ1-4; tentatively, D is TRBD1 (5 bases). Germline V gene sequence: CDR1 WNHNN, CDR2 SYGVQD (reference sequence). V was trimmed by 3 bases and J by 0 bases, leaving 11 bases between them. The CDR3 totals 16 residues. CDR3 coding DNA: TGCGCCAGCAGTGAACCCTTGACAGCAACTAATGAAAAACTGTTTTTT. Translating it yields CASSEPLTATNEKLFF.

V usage is TRBV10-3 and J usage is TRBJ2-4, with no clear D. Germline CDR1 ENHRY, CDR2 SYGVKD. Trimming pared 1 base from V and 1 base from J, leaving 14 bases between. The CDR3 sequence is 17 residues long. The CDR3 DNA is TGTGCCATCAGTGAGTTCTTAGGCGGTACTGCCAAAAACATTCAGTACTTC. Encoded protein: CAISEFLGGTAKNIQYF.

The V call is TRBV2, the J call TRBJ1-4; no firm D call. The CDR3 consists of 14 residues. Per germline, CDR1 SNHLY and CDR2 FYNNEI. V lost 6 bases to trimming and J lost 0 bases, with 8 bases between them. CDR3: CASRNRATNEKLFF. The CDR3 nucleotides are TGTGCCAGCAGAAACAGAGCAACTAATGAAAAACTGTTTTTT.

The chain employs TRBV12-3 or TRBV12-4 and TRBJ2-5; D uncertain. This CDR3 has 10 residues. Trimming removed 6 bases from V and 5 bases from J, with 4 bases in between. CDR3 protein: CASRGETQYF. DNA of the CDR3: TGTGCCAGCAGGGGGGAGACCCAGTACTTC.

As DNA, the CDR3 is TGTGCCAGCAGTTTCGAAGGGAGTGGGACTGAAGCTTTCTTT. The encoded protein is CASSFEGSGTEAFF. The chain has TRBV27 and TRBJ1-1; D not resolved. CDR3 length: 14 amino acids. The V end was cut by 3 bases, the J end by 5 bases, with 13 bases between. Germline V CDR1 and CDR2: MNHEY, SMNVEV (reference sequence).

The chain couples TRBV28 to TRBJ2-2; D remains ambiguous. The CDR3 extends over 14 amino acids. Germline V gene data show CDR1 as MDHEN and CDR2 as SYDVKM. The V gene lost 7 bases and the J gene lost 4 bases, with 13 bases spanning the gap. In DNA, the CDR3 is TGTGCCAGCAAGTTTGTAGGGTTCACCGGGGAGCTGTTTTTT. Its translation: CASKFVGFTGELFF.

J is TRBJ2-1 and V is TRBV7-2; the D is unclear. The germline V gene encodes CDR1 SGHTA and CDR2 FQGNSA. The CDR3 contains 14 residues. The germline V and J ends were trimmed by 1 base and 0 bases, with 4 bases remaining between them. CDR3 sequence (DNA): TGTGCCAGCAGCTTAGAAAGCTCCTACAATGAGCAGTTCTTC. Amino acid sequence: CASSLESSYNEQFF.

V gene TRBV5-5 combines with J gene TRBJ2-7; either TRBD1 or TRBD2 may supply D (5 bases each). Germline loops: CDR1 SGHKS, CDR2 YYEKEE (reference sequence). V lost 3 bases, J lost 7 bases, and 17 bases lay in between. The length of the CDR3 is 14 residues. This chain's CDR3 is CASSSGLGLIEQYF. Here the CDR3 DNA reads TGTGCCAGCAGCTCGGGGCTAGGGCTGATTGAGCAGTACTTC.

The rearrangement joins TRBV5-1 to TRBJ2-7, with D unresolved. V gave up 3 bases and J gave up 5 bases, with 6 bases separating them. The germline CDR1 and CDR2 sequences are SGHRS and YFSETQ. The CDR3 has 11 amino acids. CDR3 region: CASSSLDEQYF. CDR3 DNA sequence: TGCGCCAGCAGCTCGTTAGACGAGCAGTACTTC. Full variable domain (outside the CDR3, taken from reference TRBV5-1 and TRBJ2-7): KAGVTQTPRYLIKTRGQQVTLSCSPISGHRSVSWYQQTPGQGLQFLFEYFSETQRNKGNFPGRFSGRQFSNSRSEMNVSTLELGDSALYLCASSSLDEQYFGPGTRLTVT.

This clone occurred once. The chain combines TRBV27 with TRBJ1-1; the D is unclear. V lost 3 bases and J 0 bases, leaving 11 bases between the germline ends. Germline V lookup: CDR1 MNHEY, CDR2 SMNVEV (reference sequence). The CDR3 loop spans 15 amino acids. The CDR3 DNA follows: TGTGCCAGCAGTTTGAGGGAAGGTATGAACACTGAAGCTTTCTTT. Protein product: CASSLREGMNTEAFF.

About this clone itself: Different DNA sequences within this sample yield the same CDR3. The chain links TRBV7-6 to TRBJ1-6, with 9 positions matching TRBD1. Germline CDR1 and CDR2: SGHVS and FNYEAQ. CDR3 length equals 15 residues. Trimming removed 4 bases from V and 7 bases from J; junction bases left unmatched: 5. The CDR3 spells CASSSGQGGNSPLHF. In DNA, the CDR3 is TGTGCCAGCAGCTCGGGACAGGGTGGAAATTCACCCCTCCACTTT.

J is TRBJ2-1 and V is TRBV27; D is undetermined. The germline V gene has CDR1 MNHEY and CDR2 SMNVEV (reference sequence). CDR3 length equals 15 residues. V lost 8 bases and J lost 9, with 23 bases in between. The CDR3, as DNA: TGTGCCAGCTTTGGTAGGTCCACCCCGGCCGGTGAGCAGTTCTTC. Translation gives CASFGRSTPAGEQFF.

This chain joins TRBV27 and TRBJ2-5, with D maybe TRBD2 (5 bases). V was trimmed by 2 bases and J by 7 bases, leaving 17 bases between them. This CDR3 is 15 amino acids long. Per the germline V gene, CDR1 is MNHEY and CDR2 is SMNVEV (reference sequence). Here the CDR3 DNA reads TGTGCCAGCAGTTTACAACCGGGATCTTATTTGACCCAGTACTTC. Amino acids: CASSLQPGSYLTQYF.

The chain carries TRBV18 and TRBJ1-3; D is undetermined. V was pared by 6 bases and J by 0 bases, with 12 bases between. Germline V CDR1 and CDR2: KGHSH, LQKENI. The CDR3 is 15 residues long. CDR3 nucleotide sequence: TGTGCCAGCTCCCCATCCCTGGCCTCTGGAAACACCATATATTTT. This gives the protein CASSPSLASGNTIYF.

The chain combines TRBV10-3 with TRBJ2-3; 7 bases line up with TRBD2. Germline V CDR1 and CDR2: ENHRY, SYGVKD. Trimming at V came to 6 bases and at J to 5 bases, leaving 2 bases not matched to a gene. The CDR3 length is 12 residues. CDR3 amino acids: CAIRVAGDTQYF. DNA of the CDR3: TGTGCCATCAGGGTAGCGGGAGATACGCAGTATTTT.

CDR3 amino acids: CASSSGLAGTSYEQYF. The CDR3 DNA sequence: TGTGCCAGCAGCTCGGGACTAGCGGGAACCTCCTACGAGCAGTACTTC. This sequence joins TRBV7-6 and TRBJ2-7; 13 nucleotides match TRBD2. The CDR3 spans 16 residues. V shed 4 bases, J shed 0 bases, and the junction held 3 bases outside the gene matches. The germline CDR1 and CDR2 sequences are SGHVS and FNYEAQ.

Turning to this clone: The junction and the germline gene differ at one end; a read error may be behind it. The chain uses TRBV7-7 and TRBJ1-3, with D possibly being TRBD1 (5 bases). The V gene's germline CDR1 is SSHAT and CDR2 FNYEAQ (reference sequence). The CDR3 is 15 residues long. CDR3 protein: CASSLAPGRPDTIYF. In DNA form, the CDR3 reads TGTGCTAGCAGCTTAGCCCCGGGGCGACCGGACACCATATATTTT.

The rearrangement joins TRBV28 to TRBJ1-2, with D perhaps TRBD1 (5 bases). Per germline, CDR1 MDHEN and CDR2 SYDVKM. The CDR3 consists of 14 residues. Deletions cut 6 bases from V and 6 bases from J, with 17 bases between. The CDR3 DNA is TGTGCCAGCAGCCCCCGGACAAGGCTCGATGGCTACACCTTC. Translated: CASSPRTRLDGYTF.